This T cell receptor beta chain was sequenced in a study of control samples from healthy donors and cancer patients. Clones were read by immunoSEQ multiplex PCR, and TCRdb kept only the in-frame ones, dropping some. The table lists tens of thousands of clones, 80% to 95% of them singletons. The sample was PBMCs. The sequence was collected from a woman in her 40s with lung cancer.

The CDR3 loop reads CASSQWVPFGYQPQHF. In nucleotides, the CDR3 is TGCGCCAGCAGTCAATGGGTCCCGTTCGGTTATCAGCCCCAGCATTTT. This chain uses TRBV23-1 with TRBJ1-5, with unresolved D. TRBV23-1 is annotated as an ORF whose role is uncertain. V shed 1 base and J shed 5 bases, with 15 bases lying between them. CDR3 length: 16 residues.